This T cell receptor beta chain is from a study of regulatory T cells in long-lasting Graves disease. Trimming pared 7 bases from V and 5 bases from J, leaving 5 bases between. The CDR3 has 11 amino acids. Looked up from germline, CDR1 is MDHEN and CDR2 is SYDVKM. This sample's time point: newly diagnosed GD, antithyroid drugs for less than 3 months. The TCR library was made from RNA that had been extracted from PBMCs in TRIzol. Relying on iRepertoire HTBI primers and Arm-PCR of CDR3 regions, the team built TCR beta libraries. The authors' processing: The samples included roughly 62 TRBV and roughly 14 TRBJ segments. One entry per CDR3 protein results from TCRdb running MiXCR on the multiplex PCR reads. TCRdb, not the authors, supplied the V and J calls. The sample holds a few hundred thousand distinct CDR3 sequences; approximately 14% are singletons and the top ten take more than 15%. The table lists this clonotype with many counts.

Separately, the same data were catalogued under a study of T cells in Graves' hyperthyroidism and ophthalmopathy. From that report: Participants, patients aged 18 to 65, had newly diagnosed hyperthyroidism with a duration under 2 months. Exclusion criteria comprised uncontrolled infection, other autoimmune disease, pregnancy or lactation. HTBI primers were employed in a first-round RT-PCR of the TCR CDR3.

The source was peripheral blood mononuclear cells (PBMCs), collected at new diagnosis, from a patient treated with antithyroid drugs. This receptor was obtained from a woman between 45 and 60 years old with Graves disease. V usage is TRBV28 and J usage is TRBJ1-4, with D uncertain. In nucleotides, the CDR3 is TGTGCCAGCAAGACCAATGAAAAACTGTTTTTT. Translation gives CASKTNEKLFF.